This T cell receptor (beta chain) was profiled in a study of OX40 agonist ivuxolimab in advanced cancers. In the study overall: Ivuxolimab is a fully human IgG2 antibody that activates OX40 (CD134). Hepatocellular carcinoma, melanoma, renal cell or head and neck cancer occurred in dose-escalation patients. Prior anti-PD-1, anti-PD-L1 or anti-CTLA-4 therapy was allowed; roughly 40% had some.

This clone was seen only a few times. The germline V and J ends were trimmed by 4 bases and 0 bases, with 12 bases remaining between them. Germline V lookup: CDR1 LNHDA, CDR2 SQIVND (reference sequence). The CDR3 length is 16 residues. Sequencing was performed with immunoSEQ multiplex PCR; in TCRdb, only in-frame clones are kept and a portion is missing. The data hold roughly 49,000 clones, with around 81% observed a single time. The sample was CD4+ or CD8+ T cells sorted from blood, taken in a trial of the OX40 agonist ivuxolimab. This sequence was found in an adult with an advanced solid tumor such as melanoma, head and neck, liver or kidney cancer. This chain links TRBV19 with TRBJ1-4; no firm D call. CDR3 coding DNA: TGTGCCAGTAGTACGATACTTCTTGCAACTAATGAAAAACTGTTTTTT. Amino acids: CASSTILLATNEKLFF.